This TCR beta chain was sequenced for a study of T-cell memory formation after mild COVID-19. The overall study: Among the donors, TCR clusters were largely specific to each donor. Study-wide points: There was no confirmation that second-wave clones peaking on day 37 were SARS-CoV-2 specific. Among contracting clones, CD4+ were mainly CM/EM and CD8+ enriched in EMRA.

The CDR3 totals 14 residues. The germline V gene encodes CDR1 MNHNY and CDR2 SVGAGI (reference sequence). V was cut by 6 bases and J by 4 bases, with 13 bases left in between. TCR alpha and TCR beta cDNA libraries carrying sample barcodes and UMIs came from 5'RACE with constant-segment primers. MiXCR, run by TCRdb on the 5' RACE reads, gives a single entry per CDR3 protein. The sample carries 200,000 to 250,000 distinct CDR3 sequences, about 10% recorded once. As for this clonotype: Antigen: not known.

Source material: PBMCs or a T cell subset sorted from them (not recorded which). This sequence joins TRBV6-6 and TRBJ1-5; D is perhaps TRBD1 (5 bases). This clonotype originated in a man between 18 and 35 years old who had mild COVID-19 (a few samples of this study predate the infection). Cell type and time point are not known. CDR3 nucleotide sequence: TGTGCCAGCAGCCGCCGACAGAATAATCAGCCCCAGCATTTT. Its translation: CASSRRQNNQPQHF.